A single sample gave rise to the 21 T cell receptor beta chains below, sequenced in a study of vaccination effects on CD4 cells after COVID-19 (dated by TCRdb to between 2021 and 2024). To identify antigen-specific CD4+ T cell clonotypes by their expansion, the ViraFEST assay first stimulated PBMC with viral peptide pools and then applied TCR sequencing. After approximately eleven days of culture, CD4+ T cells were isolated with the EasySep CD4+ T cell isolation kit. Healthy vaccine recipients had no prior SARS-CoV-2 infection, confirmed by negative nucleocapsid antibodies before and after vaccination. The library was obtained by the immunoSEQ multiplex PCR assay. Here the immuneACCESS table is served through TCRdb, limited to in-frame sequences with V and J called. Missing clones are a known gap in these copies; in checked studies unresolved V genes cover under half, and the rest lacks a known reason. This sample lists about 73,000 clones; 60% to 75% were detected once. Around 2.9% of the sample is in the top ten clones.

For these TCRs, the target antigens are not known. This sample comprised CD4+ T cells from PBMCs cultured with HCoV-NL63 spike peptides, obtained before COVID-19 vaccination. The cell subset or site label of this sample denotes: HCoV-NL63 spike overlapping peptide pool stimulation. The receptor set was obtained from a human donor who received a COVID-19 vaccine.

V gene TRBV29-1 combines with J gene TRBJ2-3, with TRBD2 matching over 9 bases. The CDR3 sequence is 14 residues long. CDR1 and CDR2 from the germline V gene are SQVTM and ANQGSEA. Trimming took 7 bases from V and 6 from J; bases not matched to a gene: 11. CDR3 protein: CSGRPSGATDTQYF. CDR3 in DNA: TGCAGCGGGCGCCCTAGCGGGGCCACCGATACGCAGTATTTT.

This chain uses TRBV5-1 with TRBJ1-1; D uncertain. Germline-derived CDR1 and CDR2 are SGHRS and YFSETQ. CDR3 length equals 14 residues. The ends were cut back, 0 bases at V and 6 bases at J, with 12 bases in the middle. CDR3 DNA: TGCGCCAGCAGCTTGGGCAACTCCATTGCTGAAGCTTTCTTT. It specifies CASSLGNSIAEAFF.

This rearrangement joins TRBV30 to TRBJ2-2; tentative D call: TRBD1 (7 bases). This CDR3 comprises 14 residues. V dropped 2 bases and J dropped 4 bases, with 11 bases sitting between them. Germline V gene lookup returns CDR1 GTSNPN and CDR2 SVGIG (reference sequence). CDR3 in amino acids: CAWSFRGATGELFF. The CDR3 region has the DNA TGTGCCTGGAGTTTCAGGGGGGCCACCGGGGAGCTGTTTTTT. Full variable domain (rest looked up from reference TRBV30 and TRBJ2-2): SQTIHQWPATLVQPVGSPLSLECTVEGTSNPNLYWYRQAAGRGLQLLFYSVGIGQISSEVPQNLSASRPQDRQFILSSKKLLLSDSGFYLCAWSFRGATGELFFGEGSRLTVL.

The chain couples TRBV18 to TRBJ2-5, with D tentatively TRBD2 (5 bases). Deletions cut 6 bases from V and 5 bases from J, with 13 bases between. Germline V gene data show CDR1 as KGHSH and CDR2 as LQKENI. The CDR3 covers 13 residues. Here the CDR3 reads CASSLGRGETQYF. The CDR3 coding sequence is TGTGCCAGCTCCCTTGGACGAGGGGAGACCCAGTACTTC.

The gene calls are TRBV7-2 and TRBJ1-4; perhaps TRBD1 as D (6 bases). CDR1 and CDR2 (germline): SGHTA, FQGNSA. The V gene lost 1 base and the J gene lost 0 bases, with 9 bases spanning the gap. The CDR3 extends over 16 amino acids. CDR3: CASSLVQGATNEKLFF. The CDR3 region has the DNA TGTGCCAGCAGCTTAGTACAGGGCGCAACTAATGAAAAACTGTTTTTT.

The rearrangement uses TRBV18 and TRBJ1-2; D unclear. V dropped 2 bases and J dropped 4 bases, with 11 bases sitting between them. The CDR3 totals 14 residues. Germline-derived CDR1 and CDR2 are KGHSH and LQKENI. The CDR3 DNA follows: TGTGCCAGCTCACCAGGTGAGAGAATCTATGGCTACACCTTC. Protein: CASSPGERIYGYTF.

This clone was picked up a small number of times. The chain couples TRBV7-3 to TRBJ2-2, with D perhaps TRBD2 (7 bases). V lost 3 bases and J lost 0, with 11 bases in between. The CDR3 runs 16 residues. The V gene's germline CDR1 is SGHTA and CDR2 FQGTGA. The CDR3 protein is CASSLGGPPNTGELFF. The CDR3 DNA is TGTGCCAGCAGCTTGGGGGGGCCCCCGAACACCGGGGAGCTGTTTTTT.

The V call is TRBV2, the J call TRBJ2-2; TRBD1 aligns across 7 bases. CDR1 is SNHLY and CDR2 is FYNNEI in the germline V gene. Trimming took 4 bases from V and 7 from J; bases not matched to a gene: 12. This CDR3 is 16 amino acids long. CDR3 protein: CASSATRQGSGGELFF. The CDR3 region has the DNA TGTGCCAGCAGTGCCACGAGACAGGGAAGCGGCGGGGAGCTGTTTTTT.

The CDR3 spells CASSLRVLDTQYF. The CDR3 nucleotides are TGTGCCAGCAGCCTACGGGTCCTAGATACGCAGTATTTT. The genes are TRBV7-3 and TRBJ2-3; D uncertain. The length of the CDR3 is 13 residues. Trimming pared 5 bases from V and 5 bases from J, leaving 11 bases between. The germline V gene has CDR1 SGHTA and CDR2 FQGTGA.

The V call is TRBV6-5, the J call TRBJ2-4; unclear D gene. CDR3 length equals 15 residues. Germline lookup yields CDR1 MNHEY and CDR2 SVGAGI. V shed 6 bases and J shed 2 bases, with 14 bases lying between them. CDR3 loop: CASRSAVGTKNIQYF. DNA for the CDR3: TGTGCCAGCAGGTCCGCCGTTGGGACCAAAAACATTCAGTACTTC.

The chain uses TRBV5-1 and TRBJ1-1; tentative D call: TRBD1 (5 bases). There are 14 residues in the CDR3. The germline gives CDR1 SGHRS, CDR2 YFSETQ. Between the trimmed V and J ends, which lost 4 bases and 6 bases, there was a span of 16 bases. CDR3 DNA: TGCGCCAGCAGCCAAGATCAGGGCATGTCTGAAGCTTTCTTT. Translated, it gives CASSQDQGMSEAFF.

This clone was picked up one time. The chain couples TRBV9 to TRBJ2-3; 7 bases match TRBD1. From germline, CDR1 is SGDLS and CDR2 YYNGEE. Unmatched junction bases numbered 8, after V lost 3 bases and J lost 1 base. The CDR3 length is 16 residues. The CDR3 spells CASSARSDRRTDTQYF. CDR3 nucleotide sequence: TGTGCCAGCAGCGCCCGGTCGGACAGGCGCACAGATACGCAGTATTTT. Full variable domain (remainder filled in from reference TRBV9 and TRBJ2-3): DSGVTQTPKHLITATGQRVTLRCSPRSGDLSVYWYQQSLDQGLQFLIQYYNGEERAKGNILERFSAQQFPDLHSELNLSSLELGDSALYFCASSARSDRRTDTQYFGPGTRLTVL.

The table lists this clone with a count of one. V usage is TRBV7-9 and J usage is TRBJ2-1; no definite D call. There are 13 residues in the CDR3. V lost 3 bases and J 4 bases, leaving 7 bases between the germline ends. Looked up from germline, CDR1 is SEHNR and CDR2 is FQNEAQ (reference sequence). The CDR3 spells CASSFAQYNEQFF. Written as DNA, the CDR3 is TGTGCCAGCAGCTTTGCGCAGTACAATGAGCAGTTCTTC.

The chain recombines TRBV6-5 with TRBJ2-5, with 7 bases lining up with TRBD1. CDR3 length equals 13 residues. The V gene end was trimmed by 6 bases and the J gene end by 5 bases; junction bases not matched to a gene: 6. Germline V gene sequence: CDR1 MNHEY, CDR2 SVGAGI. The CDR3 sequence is CASRHRGVETQYF. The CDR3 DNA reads TGTGCCAGCAGACACAGGGGTGTGGAGACCCAGTACTTC.

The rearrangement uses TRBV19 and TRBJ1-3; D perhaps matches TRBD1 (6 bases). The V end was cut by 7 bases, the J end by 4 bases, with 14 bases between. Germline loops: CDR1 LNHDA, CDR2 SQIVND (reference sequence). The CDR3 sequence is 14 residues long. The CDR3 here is CASTKDRSGNTIYF. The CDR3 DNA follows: TGTGCCAGTACCAAGGACAGAAGCGGAAACACCATATATTTT.

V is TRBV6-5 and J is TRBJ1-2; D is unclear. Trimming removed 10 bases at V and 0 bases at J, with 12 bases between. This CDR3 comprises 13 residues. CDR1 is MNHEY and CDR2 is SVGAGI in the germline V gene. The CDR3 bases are TGTGCCATTTCGAATCCTACTAACTATGGCTACACCTTC. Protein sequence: CAISNPTNYGYTF.

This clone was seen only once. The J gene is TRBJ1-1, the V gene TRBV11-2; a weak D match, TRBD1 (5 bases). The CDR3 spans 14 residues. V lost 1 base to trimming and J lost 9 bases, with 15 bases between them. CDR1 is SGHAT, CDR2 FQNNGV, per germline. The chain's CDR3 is CASSLAGITGKAFF. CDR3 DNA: TGTGCCAGCAGCTTAGCGGGGATAACAGGAAAAGCTTTCTTT.

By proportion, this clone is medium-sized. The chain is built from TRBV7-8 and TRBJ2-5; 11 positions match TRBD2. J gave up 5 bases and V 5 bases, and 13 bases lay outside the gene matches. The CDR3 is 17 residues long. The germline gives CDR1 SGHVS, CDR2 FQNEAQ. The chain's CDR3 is CASSQGNSGGAGETQYF. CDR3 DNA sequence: TGTGCCAGCAGCCAGGGGAATAGCGGGGGGGCGGGTGAGACCCAGTACTTC. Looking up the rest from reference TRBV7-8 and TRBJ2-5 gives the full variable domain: GAGVSQSPRYKVAKRGQDVALRCDPISGHVSLFWYQQALGQGPEFLTYFQNEAQLDKSGLPSDRFFAERPEGSVSTLKIQRTQQEDSAVYLCASSQGNSGGAGETQYFGPGTRLLVL.

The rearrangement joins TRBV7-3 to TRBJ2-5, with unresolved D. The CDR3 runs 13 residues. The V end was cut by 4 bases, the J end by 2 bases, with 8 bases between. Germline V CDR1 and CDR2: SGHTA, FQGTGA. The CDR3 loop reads CASSSATQETQYF. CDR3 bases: TGTGCCAGCAGCTCAGCGACGCAAGAGACCCAGTACTTC.

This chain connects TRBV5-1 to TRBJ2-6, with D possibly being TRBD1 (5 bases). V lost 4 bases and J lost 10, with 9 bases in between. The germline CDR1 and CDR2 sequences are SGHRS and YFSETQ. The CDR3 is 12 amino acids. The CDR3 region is CASSQDSNVLTF. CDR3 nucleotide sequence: TGCGCCAGCAGCCAAGACAGTAACGTCCTGACTTTC.

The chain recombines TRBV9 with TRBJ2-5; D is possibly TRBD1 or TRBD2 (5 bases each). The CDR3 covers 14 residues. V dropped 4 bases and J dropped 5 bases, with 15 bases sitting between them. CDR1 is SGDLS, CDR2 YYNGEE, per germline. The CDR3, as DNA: TGTGCCAGCAGCTTCCGGGGTGAGGGGGAGACCCAGTACTTC. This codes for CASSFRGEGETQYF.